This T cell receptor beta chain was recovered during a study of control samples from healthy donors and cancer patients. Germline-derived CDR1 and CDR2 are KGHSH and LQKENI. This CDR3 has 15 residues. Trimming took 3 bases from V and 5 from J, leaving 14 bases between them. TCRdb's copy holds only in-frame clones and misses some; the assay was immunoSEQ multiplex PCR. The sample shows 200,000 or so clones, roughly 94% of them seen only once. V gene TRBV18 combines with J gene TRBJ2-1; D might be TRBD1 (5 bases). The receptor's source is a man in his forties or fifties in good health. The sequenced sample was blood. The CDR3, as DNA: TGTGCCAGCTCACCGGGGCAGGGATCTAACAATGAGCAGTTCTTC. This translates into CASSPGQGSNNEQFF.